Shown below are 30 T cell receptor beta chains from a single sample sequenced in a study of T cell changes during pregnancy in multiple sclerosis. Repertoires were generated with immunoSEQ multiplex PCR, while TCRdb's copy carries only in-frame clones and drops some. The sample records roughly 120,000 clones, approximately 93% being singletons. The sequences come from peripheral blood, collected before pregnancy. The receptors stem from a female donor with multiple sclerosis, enrolled in a pregnancy study.

The J gene is TRBJ1-5, the V gene TRBV19, with 9 bases matching TRBD1. The CDR3 length is 17 residues. The V segment lost 3 bases and the J segment 3 bases; nucleotides outside the gene matches: 9. Germline V CDR1 and CDR2: LNHDA, SQIVND (reference sequence). Here the CDR3 DNA reads TGTGCCAGTAGTATCCCAACAGGGGGCACAACCAATCAGCCCCAGCATTTT. Amino acid sequence: CASSIPTGGTTNQPQHF.

The rearrangement uses TRBV28 and TRBJ2-4, with D tentatively TRBD1 (5 bases). This CDR3 has 11 residues. Trimming removed 7 bases at V and 5 bases at J, with 6 bases between. Germline V gene sequence: CDR1 MDHEN, CDR2 SYDVKM. In DNA, the CDR3 is TGTGCCAGCACCAGGGAAAACATTCAGTACTTC. It encodes CASTRENIQYF.

This chain joins TRBV9 and TRBJ2-1, with TRBD2 matching over 9 bases. The CDR3 contains 15 residues. The J segment lost 4 bases and the V segment lost 6 bases, leaving 8 bases of the junction unmatched. The germline CDR1 and CDR2 sequences are SGDLS and YYNGEE. The CDR3 DNA follows: TGTGCCAGCACCGGGGGGCTAGCGGGGTACAATGAGCAGTTCTTC. Its translation is CASTGGLAGYNEQFF.

The chain uses TRBV9 and TRBJ1-1; tentative D call: TRBD1 (5 bases). This CDR3 comprises 15 residues. V was shortened by 4 bases and J by 2 bases, with 15 bases between the two germline ends. Germline V gene sequence: CDR1 SGDLS, CDR2 YYNGEE. Written as DNA, the CDR3 is TGTGCCAGCAGCCCTACACACCAGGGAAACACTGAAGCTTTCTTT. This translates into CASSPTHQGNTEAFF.

The V call is TRBV2, the J call TRBJ2-2, with TRBD2 matching over 8 bases. The CDR3 runs 17 residues. The germline V gene encodes CDR1 SNHLY and CDR2 FYNNEI. V lost 3 bases and J lost 6; bases outside the gene matches: 12. The CDR3 DNA reads as TGTGCCAGCAGTGATGGGGGGAGACTAGCGCGGGCCGGGGAGCTGTTTTTT. Amino acid sequence: CASSDGGRLARAGELFF.

V usage is TRBV7-3 and J usage is TRBJ2-1; TRBD2 agrees at 9 bases. The CDR3 has 16 residues. Germline CDR1 is SGHTA and CDR2 is FQGTGA. V was clipped by 1 base and J by 6 bases; unmatched bases: 7. The CDR3 region has the DNA TGTGCCAGCAGCTTAATCGGCGCTAGCGGGACCAATGAGCAGTTCTTC. Its protein product is CASSLIGASGTNEQFF.

The chain has TRBV5-1 and TRBJ2-7; tentatively, D is TRBD1 (6 bases). The V end lost 1 base, the J end lost 2 bases, and 10 bases lay between the germline ends. This CDR3 spans 14 amino acids. Looked up from germline, CDR1 is SGHRS and CDR2 is YFSETQ. This chain's CDR3 is CASSLQGRAYEQYF. CDR3 coding DNA: TGCGCCAGCAGCTTGCAGGGGCGCGCCTACGAGCAGTACTTC.

The genes are TRBV5-6 and TRBJ1-2; no definite D call. Per germline, CDR1 SGHDT and CDR2 YYEEEE. V was cut by 1 base and J by 4 bases, with 20 bases left in between. CDR3 length: 17 residues. The CDR3 is CASSLRWERGQSYGYTF. Here the CDR3 DNA reads TGTGCCAGCAGCTTGAGGTGGGAGCGAGGGCAATCCTATGGCTACACCTTC. The whole variable domain, filled in from reference TRBV5-6 and TRBJ1-2, reads DAGVTQSPTHLIKTRGQQVTLRCSPKSGHDTVSWYQQALGQGPQFIFQYYEEEERQRGNFPDRFSGHQFPNYSSELNVNALLLGDSALYLCASSLRWERGQSYGYTFGSGTRLTVV.

The chain is built from TRBV6-1 and TRBJ2-5; TRBD2 matches 11 bases. There are 20 residues in the CDR3. From germline, CDR1 is MNHNS and CDR2 SASEGT. Trimming at V came to 1 base and at J to 0 bases, leaving 13 bases not matched to a gene. The CDR3 here is CASSEGWGRLAGINQETQYF. CDR3 coding DNA: TGTGCCAGCAGTGAAGGGTGGGGGAGACTAGCGGGAATCAACCAAGAGACCCAGTACTTC.

This chain connects TRBV7-8 to TRBJ2-7, with D possibly TRBD1 on 5 matching bases. V lost 1 base, J lost 3 bases, and 10 bases lay in between. This CDR3 comprises 14 residues. Per germline, CDR1 SGHVS and CDR2 FQNEAQ. CDR3 DNA: TGTGCCAGCAGCTTAGGGAGCAGGGACTACGAGCAGTACTTC. Protein product: CASSLGSRDYEQYF.

The chain couples TRBV5-5 to TRBJ1-4; TRBD1 agrees at 8 bases. Trimming removed 1 base from V and 5 bases from J; junction bases left unmatched: 1. This CDR3 is built from 14 residues. Germline values: CDR1 SGHKS, CDR2 YYEKEE (reference sequence). The CDR3: CASSLWTGNEKLFF. The CDR3 DNA reads TGTGCCAGCAGCTTGTGGACAGGGAATGAAAAACTGTTTTTT.

V usage is TRBV7-8 and J usage is TRBJ2-6; D remains unclear. From germline, CDR1 is SGHVS and CDR2 FQNEAQ. The length of the CDR3 is 14 residues. V dropped 7 bases and J dropped 0 bases, with 7 bases sitting between them. The CDR3, as DNA: TGTGCCAGCAAAGCCCTCTCTGGGGCCAACGTCCTGACTTTC. It specifies CASKALSGANVLTF.

The V gene is TRBV6-5, the J gene TRBJ1-1; the match to TRBD1 covers 7 bases. CDR3 length: 13 amino acids. CDR1 MNHEY and CDR2 SVGAGI come from the germline V gene. V shed 7 bases, J shed 3 bases, and the junction held 5 bases outside the gene matches. The CDR3 DNA sequence: TGTGCCAGCAAATACACAGGGGACACTGAAGCTTTCTTT. Residues: CASKYTGDTEAFF.

This chain joins TRBV19 and TRBJ2-5; D is possibly TRBD1 (6 bases). V was clipped by 5 bases and J by 3 bases, with 7 bases between them. CDR1 and CDR2 (germline): LNHDA, SQIVND (reference sequence). The CDR3 consists of 12 residues. The CDR3 region is CASSPGEETQYF. The CDR3 nucleotides are TGTGCCAGTAGTCCAGGGGAAGAGACCCAGTACTTC.

CDR3 sequence: CASSSDRGGNTIYF. The CDR3 coding sequence is TGTGCCAGCAGTTCTGACAGGGGAGGAAACACCATATATTTT. The J gene is TRBJ1-3, the V gene TRBV6-1, with 8 positions matching TRBD1. CDR1 and CDR2 from the germline V gene are MNHNS and SASEGT. The CDR3 sequence is 14 residues long. The V gene end was trimmed by 5 bases and the J gene end by 4 bases; junction bases not matched to a gene: 4.

J is TRBJ1-1 and V is TRBV6-6, with TRBD1 matching over 9 bases. CDR1 and CDR2 (germline): MNHNY, SVGAGI (reference sequence). This CDR3 region has 15 residues. Trimming removed 8 bases from V and 1 base from J; junction bases left unmatched: 8. The CDR3 spells CASLARGQGNTEAFF. CDR3 bases: TGTGCCAGCTTAGCCAGGGGACAGGGGAACACTGAAGCTTTCTTT.

This clone has only a few counts. The chain has TRBV29-1 and TRBJ1-1; D possibly corresponds to TRBD1 (6 bases). Germline V gene sequence: CDR1 SQVTM, CDR2 ANQGSEA. Trimming stripped 6 bases from V and 1 base from J, with 9 bases between. The CDR3 has 12 residues. CDR3: CSVQQGNTEAFF. CDR3 nucleotides: TGCAGCGTGCAACAGGGGAACACTGAAGCTTTCTTT. The full variable domain, with the rest looked up from reference TRBV29-1 and TRBJ1-1, is SAVISQKPSRDICQRGTSLTIQCQVDSQVTMMFWYRQQPGQSLTLIATANQGSEATYESGFVIDKFPISRPNLTFSTLTVSNMSPEDSSIYLCSVQQGNTEAFFGQGTRLTVV.

The genes are TRBV23-1 and TRBJ2-5; D remains unclear. The J call is doubtful: the DNA matches TRBJ2-7 better. TRBV23-1 is labeled an ORF, and its function is uncertain. The CDR3 is 15 amino acids. CDR3 nucleotide sequence: TGCGCCAGCAGTCAACAAAAGAGAAGGGACTACGAGCAGTACTTC. It specifies CASSQQKRRDYEQYF.

This sequence joins TRBV2 and TRBJ2-6, with TRBD1 matching over 7 bases. CDR1 and CDR2 (germline): SNHLY, FYNNEI. The ends lost 3 bases at V and 1 base at J; junction bases unmatched: 9. This CDR3 is 18 amino acids long. The CDR3 DNA reads as TGTGCCAGCAGTGAGAAGGGGACAGTCTTTTCTGGGGCCAACGTCCTGACTTTC. It yields the protein CASSEKGTVFSGANVLTF. Filled out from reference TRBV2 and TRBJ2-6, the complete variable domain reads EPEVTQTPSHQVTQMGQEVILRCVPISNHLYFYWYRQILGQKVEFLVSFYNNEISEKSEIFDDQFSVERPDGSNFTLKIRSTKLEDSAMYFCASSEKGTVFSGANVLTFGAGSRLTVL.

The V and J genes are TRBV2 and TRBJ2-1; the match to TRBD2 covers 11 bases. CDR3 length: 15 residues. After removal of 6 bases from V and 8 bases from J, the junction contained 9 bases not matched to a gene. Germline V gene lookup returns CDR1 SNHLY and CDR2 FYNNEI. The CDR3 DNA reads as TGTGCCAGCAGGGTTACTAGCGGGAGAATCTATGAGCAGTTCTTC. Translating gives CASRVTSGRIYEQFF.

The chain couples TRBV2 to TRBJ2-3; TRBD1 matches at 7 bases. The J segment lost 5 bases and the V segment lost 7 bases, leaving 12 bases of the junction unmatched. Germline lookup yields CDR1 SNHLY and CDR2 FYNNEI. This CDR3 spans 15 amino acids. The CDR3 DNA reads TGTGCCAGCATCCCTCGGGCGGACAGGCAAGATACGCAGTATTTT. This translates into CASIPRADRQDTQYF.

This chain joins TRBV7-3 and TRBJ1-1; weak D call: TRBD1 (6 bases). The CDR3 covers 14 residues. Germline V CDR1 and CDR2: SGHTA, FQGTGA. The V gene lost 3 bases and the J gene lost 1 base, with 9 bases spanning the gap. DNA of the CDR3: TGTGCCAGCAGCTTGCAGGGGACGAACACTGAAGCTTTCTTT. Translated: CASSLQGTNTEAFF.

J is TRBJ2-1 and V is TRBV5-1; tentative D call: TRBD1 (6 bases). Germline V gene lookup returns CDR1 SGHRS and CDR2 YFSETQ. V was clipped by 5 bases and J by 1 base, with 13 bases between them. There are 15 residues in the CDR3. The chain's CDR3 is CASRSAGASYNEQFF. The CDR3 coding sequence is TGCGCCAGCAGGTCCGCAGGGGCTTCCTACAATGAGCAGTTCTTC. Using reference TRBV5-1 and TRBJ2-1 for the parts outside the CDR3, the full variable domain is KAGVTQTPRYLIKTRGQQVTLSCSPISGHRSVSWYQQTPGQGLQFLFEYFSETQRNKGNFPGRFSGRQFSNSRSEMNVSTLELGDSALYLCASRSAGASYNEQFFGPGTRLTVL.

The CDR3 nucleotides are TGCGCCAGCAGTCTTTCCGGACTAGCGGGAGATTTCTCCTACGAGCAGTACTTC. Residues: CASSLSGLAGDFSYEQYF. The chain combines TRBV5-1 with TRBJ2-7; 13 nucleotides line up with TRBD2. V trimming: 5 bases; J trimming: 0 bases; junction bases outside the gene matches: 11. The CDR3 spans 18 residues. Per the germline V gene, CDR1 is SGHRS and CDR2 is YFSETQ. The full variable domain, in which reference TRBV5-1 and TRBJ2-7 provide the parts outside the CDR3, is KAGVTQTPRYLIKTRGQQVTLSCSPISGHRSVSWYQQTPGQGLQFLFEYFSETQRNKGNFPGRFSGRQFSNSRSEMNVSTLELGDSALYLCASSLSGLAGDFSYEQYFGPGTRLTVT.

The chain links TRBV5-4 to TRBJ1-4, with 7 bases fitting TRBD1. Trimming took 9 bases from V and 5 from J; bases not matched to a gene: 7. The CDR3 is 13 amino acids. Germline V gene lookup returns CDR1 SGHNT and CDR2 YYREEE (reference sequence). CDR3 protein: CATLDRVNEKLFF. The CDR3 DNA sequence: TGTGCCACCCTAGACAGGGTAAATGAAAAACTGTTTTTT.

This chain connects TRBV28 to TRBJ2-3; TRBD2 matches at 9 bases. Per the germline V gene, CDR1 is MDHEN and CDR2 is SYDVKM. The trim removed 2 bases at V and 4 bases at J, leaving 4 bases unmatched. The CDR3 contains 15 residues. CDR3 residues: CASSLAGGPSDTQYF. CDR3 DNA sequence: TGTGCCAGCAGTTTAGCGGGAGGGCCGTCAGATACGCAGTATTTT.

This chain links TRBV30 with TRBJ1-2, with D perhaps TRBD1 (6 bases). Trimming cost V 3 bases and J 3 bases, with 11 bases left between them. The CDR3 is 13 amino acids. Germline V gene sequence: CDR1 GTSNPN, CDR2 SVGIG (reference sequence). CDR3 bases: TGTGCCTGGAGAGGGGCAGGGGACTATGGCTACACCTTC. Translating gives CAWRGAGDYGYTF.

This rearrangement joins TRBV28 to TRBJ2-3, with 11 bases lining up with TRBD2. Germline V gives CDR1 MDHEN, CDR2 SYDVKM. The length of the CDR3 is 15 residues. Trimming took 7 bases from V and 2 from J; bases not matched to a gene: 5. CDR3 DNA sequence: TGTGCCAGCATACTAGCGGGAGAGTTCACAGATACGCAGTATTTT. Protein product: CASILAGEFTDTQYF.

This clone was recorded only once. The chain couples TRBV5-6 to TRBJ2-3, with TRBD1 identical over 8 bases. There are 14 residues in the CDR3. V lost 2 bases to trimming and J lost 3 bases; unmatched junction nucleotides: 2. Germline CDR1 reads SGHDT; CDR2 reads YYEEEE. CDR3 coding DNA: TGTGCCAGCAGCTTTGGACAGGGTACAGATACGCAGTATTTT. This encodes CASSFGQGTDTQYF.

The V and J genes are TRBV27 and TRBJ2-3, with 7 bases lining up with TRBD2. Trimming cost V 6 bases and J 2 bases; bases outside gene matches: 14. The CDR3 has 17 residues. Germline CDR1 and CDR2: MNHEY and SMNVEV (reference sequence). The CDR3 nucleotides are TGTGCCAGCAGCTTGCGGGTGGCGGGAGATGTCACAGATACGCAGTATTTT. It yields the protein CASSLRVAGDVTDTQYF.